The 14 T cell receptor beta chains given below trace back to one sample, sequenced in a study of CD8+ T cells in alopecia areata. The sample's treatment: oral pan-JAK inhibitor, 5-10 mg twice daily. Sequencing relied on a cDNA template that was reverse transcribed from extracted RNA. Method: immunoSEQ multiplex PCR; TCRdb's copy keeps in-frame clones and lacks some. In the table there are more than 130,000 clones, 82% of which are singletons. Here the sequenced sample was CD8+ T cells sorted from blood, taken at week 4, from a patient treated with tofacitinib. These receptor sequences come from a human donor with alopecia areata.

This clone has a single count. The chain carries TRBV30 and TRBJ2-1, with 7 bases aligning to TRBD1. Germline V gene lookup returns CDR1 GTSNPN and CDR2 SVGIG (reference sequence). This CDR3 region has 13 residues. The ends lost 5 bases at V and 6 bases at J; junction bases unmatched: 7. CDR3 region: CAWGQEGFNEQFF. As DNA, the CDR3 is TGTGCCTGGGGACAGGAAGGGTTCAATGAGCAGTTCTTC.

This rearrangement joins TRBV5-4 to TRBJ2-3; no clear D gene. V shed 4 bases and J shed 2 bases, with 5 bases lying between them. Per the germline V gene, CDR1 is SGHNT and CDR2 is YYREEE (reference sequence). This CDR3 contains 12 residues. The CDR3 region is CASSHFTDTQYF. CDR3 DNA: TGTGCCAGCAGCCACTTCACAGATACGCAGTATTTT.

J is TRBJ2-1 and V is TRBV2; the D is unclear. Germline-derived CDR1 and CDR2 are SNHLY and FYNNEI. Trimming cost V 7 bases and J 3 bases, with 4 bases left between them. CDR3 length: 11 residues. DNA of the CDR3: TGTGCCAGCATCCTCTACAATGAGCAGTTCTTC. Translated: CASILYNEQFF.

The gene calls are TRBV7-9 and TRBJ2-1; 8 nucleotides line up with TRBD2. The CDR3 consists of 19 residues. Trimming at V came to 5 bases and at J to 0 bases, leaving 15 bases not matched to a gene. Looked up from germline, CDR1 is SEHNR and CDR2 is FQNEAQ (reference sequence). The CDR3 is CASSPPPSGGGSSYNEQFF. The CDR3 DNA sequence: TGTGCCAGCAGCCCACCCCCGTCGGGCGGGGGGAGCTCCTACAATGAGCAGTTCTTC.

This clone was counted a single time. The genes are TRBV5-4 and TRBJ2-3; TRBD1 might be the D (5 bases). V lost 5 bases, J lost 1 base, and 11 bases lay in between. The CDR3 length is 14 residues. Germline V lookup: CDR1 SGHNT, CDR2 YYREEE (reference sequence). The CDR3, as DNA: TGTGCCAGCAGTTTCAGGGATGGCACAGATACGCAGTATTTT. Residues: CASSFRDGTDTQYF.

Comments on this clone: At one boundary the junction diverges from the germline segment, which might be a read error. In nucleotides, the CDR3 is TGTGCCAGCACCCAAGCCGGTGTAGCGGGGGCCATATACAATGAGCAGTTCTTC. It codes for CASTQAGVAGAIYNEQFF. This sequence joins TRBV4-2 and TRBJ2-1, with 9 positions matching TRBD2. Germline loops: CDR1 LGHNA, CDR2 YNFKEQ. The CDR3 has 18 residues.

This clone was detected only a few times. CDR3 protein: CASRPGTGGKETQYF. For the CDR3, the DNA is TGTGCCAGCAGACCTGGGACAGGGGGAAAAGAGACCCAGTACTTC. The chain joins TRBV27 to TRBJ2-5; 11 nucleotides align to TRBD1. Germline V gene lookup returns CDR1 MNHEY and CDR2 SMNVEV (reference sequence). Losses at the gene ends were 6 bases for V and 3 bases for J; bases not matched to a gene: 6. The length of the CDR3 is 15 residues.

The rearrangement joins TRBV6-1 to TRBJ2-7; D not certain. There are 14 residues in the CDR3. CDR1 is MNHNS, CDR2 SASEGT, per germline. Trimming shortened V by 4 bases and J by 4 bases, and 14 bases separated the two germline ends. The CDR3 region is CASSVLAELYEQYF. In nucleotides, the CDR3 is TGTGCCAGCAGTGTCCTCGCAGAATTATACGAGCAGTACTTC.

The V call is TRBV7-8, the J call TRBJ1-2, with D maybe TRBD1 (5 bases). The CDR3 covers 14 residues. V lost 4 bases to trimming and J lost 3 bases, with 12 bases between them. In germline, CDR1 is SGHVS, CDR2 FQNEAQ. In DNA, the CDR3 is TGTGCCAGCAGCTCGGGACGGCTAGACTATGGCTACACCTTC. The encoded protein is CASSSGRLDYGYTF.

This sequence joins TRBV30 and TRBJ2-7, with 7 bases that match TRBD2. Germline CDR1 and CDR2: GTSNPN and SVGIG (reference sequence). With V trimmed by 2 bases and J by 2 bases, 9 bases remained unmatched. CDR3 size: 15 residues. As DNA, the CDR3 is TGTGCCTGGAGTCGGGGGGACGATCTAACCTACGAGCAGTACTTC. It translates to CAWSRGDDLTYEQYF.

The chain recombines TRBV4-3 with TRBJ1-1; 7 positions match TRBD1. Germline V gene data show CDR1 as LGHNA and CDR2 as YSLEER. This CDR3 spans 14 amino acids. J lost 4 bases, V lost 5 bases, and 7 bases had no gene match. The chain's CDR3 is CASSADRVSTEAFF. Here the CDR3 DNA reads TGCGCCAGCAGCGCAGACAGGGTCAGCACTGAAGCTTTCTTT.

V gene TRBV5-6 combines with J gene TRBJ1-6; D is uncertain. Looked up from germline, CDR1 is SGHDT and CDR2 is YYEEEE. There are 16 residues in the CDR3. Deletions cut 3 bases from V and 4 bases from J, with 14 bases between. The CDR3 loop is CASSWQGIRYNSPLHF. The CDR3 region has the DNA TGTGCCAGCAGCTGGCAAGGAATTAGATATAATTCACCCCTCCACTTT.

CDR3 bases: TGTGCCAGCAACCTCGGGGGAAGCACTGAAGCTTTCTTT. Protein sequence: CASNLGGSTEAFF. The rearrangement links TRBV6-5 to TRBJ1-1; tentative D call: TRBD1 (5 bases). The germline gives CDR1 MNHEY, CDR2 SVGAGI. Trimming stripped 7 bases from V and 4 bases from J, with 13 bases between. This CDR3 comprises 13 residues.

This chain uses TRBV7-6 with TRBJ1-4, with D uncertain. The V end lost 4 bases, the J end lost 4 bases, and 16 bases lay between the germline ends. The CDR3 is made up of 16 amino acids. CDR1 SGHVS and CDR2 FNYEAQ come from the germline V gene. CDR3 sequence reads: CASSYGFRAYNEKLFF. CDR3 bases: TGTGCCAGCAGCTACGGTTTTCGCGCCTATAATGAAAAACTGTTTTTT.